Reported below is one T cell receptor beta chain. Its antigen remains unidentified. For TCR beta, libraries came from iRepertoire HTBI primers and Arm-PCR of CDR3 regions. TCRdb used MiXCR to reprocess the multiplex PCR reads, holding one entry per CDR3 protein. Counted here are 550,000 to 700,000 distinct CDR3 sequences, about 16% occurring once; the ten biggest clones make up 12%. The sample comes from a study of regulatory T cells in long-lasting Graves disease. Study conclusions and caveats: Having few samples may have compromised the accuracy.

The CDR3 sequence is 17 residues long. Trimming removed 1 base from V and 5 bases from J; junction bases left unmatched: 11. Germline V CDR1 and CDR2: MGHRA, YSYEKL. The time point: newly diagnosed GD, antithyroid drugs for less than 3 months. Extracted PBMC RNA gave rise to the TCR library. These data were also filed under a second study, of T cells in Graves' hyperthyroidism and ophthalmopathy.

The sequencing here drew on peripheral blood mononuclear cells (PBMCs), taken at new diagnosis, from a patient treated with antithyroid drugs. This chain uses TRBV4-1 with TRBJ2-3; 8 bases map to TRBD2. The clonotype comes from a man between 18 and 35 years old with Graves disease. CDR3 coding DNA: TGCGCCAGCAGCCAAGTCTTCCCAGCGGGAGCGGGAGATACGCAGTATTTT. Translation gives CASSQVFPAGAGDTQYF.